This TCR beta chain was sequenced in a study of cytomegalovirus exposure and HLA in healthy donors. Study-wide findings and caveats: One later analysis, an examination of the roughly 130 validation repertoires, found that first-cohort TCR clusters tended to co-occur in them. Rarity characterized most TCR sequences, yet some public TCRs appeared in many donors. Researchers counted roughly 160 TCR beta chains as cytomegalovirus-associated.

The trim removed 0 bases at V and 12 bases at J, leaving 14 bases unmatched. CDR3 length: 18 residues. The germline V gene encodes CDR1 LGHNA and CDR2 YSLEER. This clone appeared a single time. Its antigen remains unknown. Sequencing used immunoSEQ multiplex PCR; TCRdb keeps in-frame clones, though not all of them. The table includes roughly 100,000 clones, around 96% detected once. Sequencing input: PBMCs. This TCR derives from a woman between 18 and 30 years old in good health and CMV-seronegative. V is TRBV4-3 and J is TRBJ2-1, with 13 nucleotides matching TRBD2. Written as DNA, the CDR3 is TGCGCCAGCAGCCAAGACCTAACTACCGGGACTAGCGGGGAGGTGCAGTTCTTC. Translation gives CASSQDLTTGTSGEVQFF.